The 14 T cell receptor beta chains below were found in one sample sequenced in a study of blood T cell repertoires in COVID-19. The repertoire was sequenced with immunoSEQ multiplex PCR; TCRdb's copy has only in-frame clones and lacks some. Among 90,000 or so clones listed, about nine tenths were seen once. Input material: peripheral blood. Receptors were obtained from a human donor in a cohort sampled during active COVID-19.

CDR3 nucleotide sequence: TGTGCCAGCAAGGTCACTAGCGCTTACAATGAGCAGTTCTTC. It specifies CASKVTSAYNEQFF. The chain recombines TRBV2 with TRBJ2-1; TRBD2 aligns across 7 bases. This CDR3 contains 14 residues. V dropped 7 bases and J dropped 4; count of bases not matched to a gene: 7. Germline V lookup: CDR1 SNHLY, CDR2 FYNNEI.

In this sample, this clone turned up once. The chain has TRBV28 and TRBJ2-5; 12 bases align to TRBD2. CDR3 length: 17 amino acids. Germline V gives CDR1 MDHEN, CDR2 SYDVKM. The trim removed 2 bases at V and 4 bases at J, leaving 8 bases unmatched. The CDR3 loop is CASSLGALTSGRETQYF. The CDR3 DNA reads as TGTGCCAGCAGTTTAGGAGCCTTGACTAGCGGGAGAGAGACCCAGTACTTC.

The chain joins TRBV10-1 to TRBJ2-6; 10 bases line up with TRBD1. After removal of 4 bases from V and 2 bases from J, the junction contained 5 bases not matched to a gene. Germline V gene sequence: CDR1 WNHNN, CDR2 SYGVQD (reference sequence). The CDR3 length is 17 residues. The CDR3 sequence is CASSGPTGGAGANVLTF. The CDR3 DNA reads TGCGCCAGCAGTGGCCCGACAGGGGGCGCTGGGGCCAACGTCCTGACTTTC.

The genes are TRBV12-3 or TRBV12-4 and TRBJ2-5; D unclear. V shed 3 bases and J shed 0 bases, with 5 bases lying between them. This CDR3 spans 13 amino acids. The CDR3 sequence is CASSFANQETQYF. Written as DNA, the CDR3 is TGTGCCAGCAGTTTCGCTAACCAAGAGACCCAGTACTTC.

Regarding this clone: Other DNA sequences from this sample encode an identical CDR3 as well. The chain carries TRBV27 and TRBJ2-5, with D tentatively TRBD1 (5 bases). V lost 2 bases and J lost 2, with 6 bases in between. The CDR3 has 13 residues. CDR1 and CDR2 (germline): MNHEY, SMNVEV (reference sequence). CDR3 in amino acids: CASSLRGQETQYF. In nucleotides, the CDR3 is TGTGCCAGCAGTTTAAGGGGACAAGAGACCCAGTACTTC.

The chain employs TRBV27 and TRBJ2-1; a weak D match, TRBD2 (6 bases). Trimming removed 2 bases from V and 7 bases from J, with 9 bases in between. The germline CDR1 and CDR2 sequences are MNHEY and SMNVEV (reference sequence). The CDR3 is made up of 13 amino acids. In DNA, the CDR3 is TGTGCCAGCAGTTTAGGGACTTGGAATGAGCAGTTCTTC. It is translated as CASSLGTWNEQFF.

CDR3 amino acids: CASKGRDRGRNSPLHF. The CDR3 DNA sequence: TGTGCCAGCAAAGGCCGCGACAGGGGACGGAATTCACCCCTCCACTTT. The V gene is TRBV2, the J gene TRBJ1-6; 8 nucleotides match TRBD1. The CDR3 totals 16 residues. The V gene end was trimmed by 7 bases and the J gene end by 7 bases; junction bases not matched to a gene: 12. Germline CDR1 reads SNHLY; CDR2 reads FYNNEI.

The rearrangement links TRBV7-3 to TRBJ2-3, with D possibly TRBD1 on 6 matching bases. This CDR3 comprises 16 residues. The germline CDR1 and CDR2 sequences are SGHTA and FQGTGA. Trimming stripped 2 bases from V and 2 bases from J, with 14 bases between. The CDR3 loop is CASSLGQSSVTDTQYF. In DNA, the CDR3 is TGTGCCAGCAGCTTAGGACAGTCGTCCGTCACAGATACGCAGTATTTT.

The V gene is TRBV3-1 (or the pseudogene TRBV3-2), the J gene TRBJ2-7; 10 positions match TRBD2. Trimming took 1 base from V and 3 from J; bases not matched to a gene: 3. The germline V gene encodes CDR1 LGHDT and CDR2 YNNKEL (reference sequence). The CDR3 covers 15 residues. The CDR3 spells CASSQASGSFYEQYF. The CDR3 DNA reads TGTGCCAGCAGCCAAGCTAGCGGGAGTTTCTACGAGCAGTACTTC.

This chain joins TRBV29-1 and TRBJ2-7, with D maybe TRBD2 (5 bases). Trimming stripped 4 bases from V and 3 bases from J, with 13 bases between. The CDR3 is 13 amino acids. From germline, CDR1 is SQVTM and CDR2 ANQGSEA. CDR3: CSVGTSRSYEQYF. In DNA, the CDR3 is TGCAGCGTTGGGACTTCCCGTAGCTACGAGCAGTACTTC.

This clone came up a few times. This sequence joins TRBV19 and TRBJ2-1, with D unclear. CDR1 LNHDA and CDR2 SQIVND come from the germline V gene (reference sequence). Trimming left V 7 bases short and J 0 bases short, with 16 bases between. The CDR3 spans 16 residues. The CDR3 region has the DNA TGTGCCAGTACCCCACTACTACTCCTCTCCTACAATGAGCAGTTCTTC. It yields the protein CASTPLLLLSYNEQFF.

This clone has just one count. V usage is TRBV7-2 and J usage is TRBJ2-2; possibly TRBD1 for D (5 bases). V was shortened by 2 bases and J by 2 bases, with 12 bases between the two germline ends. Germline assignment: CDR1 SGHTA and CDR2 FQGNSA. The CDR3 has 16 residues. The CDR3 is CASSLWAGINTGELFF. The CDR3 nucleotides are TGTGCCAGCAGCTTATGGGCAGGGATTAACACCGGGGAGCTGTTTTTT.

The J gene is TRBJ1-2, the V gene TRBV14, with 9 bases that match TRBD1. The CDR3 sequence is 15 residues long. The V segment lost 6 bases and the J segment 1 base; nucleotides outside the gene matches: 6. CDR1 and CDR2 (germline): SGHDN, FVKESK. The CDR3 DNA is TGTGCCAGCAGACCCACAGGGGGCAATAACTATGGCTACACCTTC. Its translation is CASRPTGGNNYGYTF.

The rearrangement uses TRBV7-6 and TRBJ1-1; D remains ambiguous. Germline V lookup: CDR1 SGHVS, CDR2 FNYEAQ. Trimming shortened V by 1 base and J by 0 bases, and 9 bases separated the two germline ends. This CDR3 has 15 amino acids. CDR3 bases: TGTGCCAGCAGCTTAGGAGCGGGGATGAACACTGAAGCTTTCTTT. Amino acids: CASSLGAGMNTEAFF.